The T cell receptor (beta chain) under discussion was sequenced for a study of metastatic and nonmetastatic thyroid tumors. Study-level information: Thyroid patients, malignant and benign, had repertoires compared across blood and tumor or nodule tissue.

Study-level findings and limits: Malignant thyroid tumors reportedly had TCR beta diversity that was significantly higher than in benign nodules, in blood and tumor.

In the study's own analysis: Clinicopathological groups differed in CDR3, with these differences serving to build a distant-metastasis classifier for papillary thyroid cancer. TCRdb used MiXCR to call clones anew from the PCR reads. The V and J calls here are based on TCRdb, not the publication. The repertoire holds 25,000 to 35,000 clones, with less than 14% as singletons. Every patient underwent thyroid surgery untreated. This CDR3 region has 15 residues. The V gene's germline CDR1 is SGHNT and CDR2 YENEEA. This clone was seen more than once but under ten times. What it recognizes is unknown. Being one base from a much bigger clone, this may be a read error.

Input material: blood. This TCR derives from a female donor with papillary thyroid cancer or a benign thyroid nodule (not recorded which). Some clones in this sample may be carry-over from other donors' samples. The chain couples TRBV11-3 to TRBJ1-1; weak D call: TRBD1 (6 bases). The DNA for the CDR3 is TGTGCCAGCAGCCTACAGGAGGGGGGTTGGCCTGAAGCTCTCTTT. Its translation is CASSLQEGGWPEALF.